This TCR beta chain was obtained from a study of blood T cells in healthy people across ages. This CDR3 has 15 residues. CDR1 and CDR2 from the germline V gene are DFQATT and SNEGSKA (reference sequence). Trimming removed 5 bases from V and 12 bases from J; junction bases left unmatched: 17. Study results and limitations: Compared with aged donors, long-lived donors showed fewer expanded clones, suggesting selection. There was a strong correlation between TCR beta diversity and naive T cell percentage. Because sorting was not performed, PBMCs prevented conclusive naive versus antigen-experienced comparison.

Primed by a sample-barcoded 5' primer and a J-beta primer mix, a second PCR proceeded for about 7 to 11 cycles. TCRdb re-called the 5' RACE reads through MiXCR, storing one row per CDR3 protein. The sample lists 1.4 million or so distinct CDR3 sequences, around 40% seen once, with 4% in the top ten. This clonotype was counted only a few times. Its matching antigen is unknown. The sample comprised blood. The V and J genes are TRBV20-1 and TRBJ2-1; 9 bases are a match to TRBD2. This TCR was recovered from a woman under 30 in good health. CDR3: CSAGDLAGAMGLQFF. CDR3 sequence (DNA): TGCAGTGCTGGGGACTTAGCGGGGGCGATGGGATTGCAGTTCTTC.